This T cell receptor beta chain was identified during a study of beta chain features in type 1 diabetes. Study outcomes and limitations: Cells expressing TCR highly could be over-represented by cDNA sequencing.

All of the isolated RNA was reverse transcribed, so expressed TCRB transcripts were sequenced. Sequencing used immunoSEQ multiplex PCR; TCRdb keeps in-frame clones, though not all of them. Counted here are 9,400 or so clones, around three quarters occurring once; the ten biggest clones make up approximately 1.5%. On this clone itself: The antigen is unknown.

This CDR3 region has 12 residues. Germline V gene sequence: CDR1 MNHNY, CDR2 SVGAGI (reference sequence). Deletions cut 7 bases from V and 2 bases from J, with 8 bases between. The receptor's source is a woman aged 18 to 35 in good health. The chain carries TRBV6-6 and TRBJ1-2, with D tentatively TRBD1 (6 bases). The sequenced sample was Tregs from blood. The CDR3 nucleotides are TGTGCCAGCACACAGGGAAACTATGGCTACACCTTC. Translated: CASTQGNYGYTF.